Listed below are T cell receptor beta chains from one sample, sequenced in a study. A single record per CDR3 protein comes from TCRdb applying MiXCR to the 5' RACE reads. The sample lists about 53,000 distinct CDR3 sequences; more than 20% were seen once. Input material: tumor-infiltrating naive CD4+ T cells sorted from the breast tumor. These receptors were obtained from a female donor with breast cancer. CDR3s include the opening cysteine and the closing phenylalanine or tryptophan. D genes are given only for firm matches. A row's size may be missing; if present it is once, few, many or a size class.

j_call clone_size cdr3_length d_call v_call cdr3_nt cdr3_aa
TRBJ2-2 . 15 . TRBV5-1 TGCGCCAGCAGCTTGGGGGACGTAAACACCGGGGAGCTGTTTTTT CASSLGDVNTGELFF
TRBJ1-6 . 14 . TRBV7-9 TGTGCCAGCAGCCTAGCCAGCTATAATTCACCCCTCCACTTT CASSLASYNSPLHF
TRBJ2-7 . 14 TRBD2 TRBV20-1 TGCAGTGCTAGAGCCAGCGGGAGGGCTTACGAGCAGTACTTC CSARASGRAYEQYF
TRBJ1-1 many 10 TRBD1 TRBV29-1 TGCAGCGTTGTAGTACAGGGGGCTTTCTTT CSVVVQGAFF
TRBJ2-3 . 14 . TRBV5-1 TGCGCCAGCAGCTTGTCCTCCACTGCAGATACGCAGTATTTT CASSLSSTADTQYF
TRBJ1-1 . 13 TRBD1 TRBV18 TGTGCCAGCTCACCGACAGGGGGCGACGAAGCTTTCTTT CASSPTGGDEAFF
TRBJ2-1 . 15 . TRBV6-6 TGTGCCAGCAGCTCTACCGGCGGGGTCTACAATGAGCAGTTCTTC CASSSTGGVYNEQFF
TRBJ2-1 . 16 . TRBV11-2 TGTGCCAGCAACTCCCGGGCGGGTAACCGCCGGGATGAGCAGTTCTTC CASNSRAGNRRDEQFF
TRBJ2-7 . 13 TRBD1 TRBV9 TGTGCCAGCAGCGGACAGGGGGCCTACGAGCAGTACTTC CASSGQGAYEQYF
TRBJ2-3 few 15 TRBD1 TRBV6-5 TGTGCCAGCTCGGGTCGGGACAGGGGTGTGGATACGCAGTATTTT CASSGRDRGVDTQYF
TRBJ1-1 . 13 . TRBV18 TGTGCCAGCTCCCCCCAGACCAACTCTGAAGCTTTCTTT CASSPQTNSEAFF
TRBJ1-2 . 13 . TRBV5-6 TGTGCCAGCAGCTTGGGGCGAGTCTATGGCTACACCTTC CASSLGRVYGYTF
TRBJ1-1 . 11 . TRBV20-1 TGCAGATGCGGGGGAGGGACTGAAGCTTTCTTT CRCGGGTEAFF
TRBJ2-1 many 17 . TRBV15 TGTGCCACCAGCAGAGATCATGATGTGCCAGGGTGGAATGAGCAGTTCTTC CATSRDHDVPGWNEQFF
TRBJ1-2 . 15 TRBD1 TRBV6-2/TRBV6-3 TGTGCCAGCAGTTACCAGGGACAGGAAACCCGTGGCTACACCTTC CASSYQGQETRGYTF
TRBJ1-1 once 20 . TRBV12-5 TGTGCTAGTGGTTTGATGGGACGGGCAGGCTTCCGTCGGGGAAACACTGAAGCTTTCTTT CASGLMGRAGFRRGNTEAFF
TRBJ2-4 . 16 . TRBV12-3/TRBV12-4 TGTGCCAGCAGTTTAGCGCGGGGCGGATTGGGAAACATTCAGTACTTC CASSLARGGLGNIQYF
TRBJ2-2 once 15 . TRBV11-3 TGTGCCAGCAGCCCCGCAGTGGCGAACACCGGGGGGCTGTTTTTT CASSPAVANTGGLFF
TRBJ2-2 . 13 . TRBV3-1 TGTGCCAGCAGCCAAGGATCTCGCGGGGAGCTGTTTTTT CASSQGSRGELFF
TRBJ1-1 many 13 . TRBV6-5 TGTGCCAGCAGACCAGGGGTGGGCACTGAAGCTTTCTTT CASRPGVGTEAFF
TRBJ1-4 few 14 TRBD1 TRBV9 TGTGCCAGCAGCGGGACAGGGGGCTTTGAAAAACTGTTTTTT CASSGTGGFEKLFF
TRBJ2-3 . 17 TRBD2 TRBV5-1 TGCGCCAGCAGCTCGGGACTAGCGGGAGCGAGGGGAGATACGCAGTATTTT CASSSGLAGARGDTQYF